What follows are 14 T cell receptor beta chains derived from one specimen sequenced in a study of shared clonotypes between healthy human individuals. Profiled with immunoSEQ multiplex PCR; TCRdb holds only in-frame clones, not every one. The table records 850,000 to 1,100,000 clones, approximately 77% of them present only once. The sample consisted of memory CD4+ T cells from PBMCs. Noted subset: CD45RA-negative fraction. Every receptor here comes from a man between 18 and 29 years old in good health. Some clones in this sample may be carry-over from other donors' samples.

The rearrangement uses TRBV4-2 and TRBJ2-3; 14 bases align to TRBD2. Looked up from germline, CDR1 is LGHNA and CDR2 is YNFKEQ. The CDR3 sequence is 17 residues long. The V and J ends lost 2 bases and 7 bases, in that order; junction bases with no gene match: 8. The CDR3 here is CASSQKGTSGSKNTQYF. In DNA form, the CDR3 reads TGTGCCAGCAGCCAAAAAGGGACTAGCGGGAGTAAAAATACGCAGTATTTT.

The sample holds a few counts of this clone. The chain combines TRBV2 with TRBJ2-7; the D is unclear. V was trimmed by 1 base and J by 7 bases, leaving 11 bases between them. CDR1 is SNHLY, CDR2 FYNNEI, per germline. CDR3 length equals 13 residues. This CDR3 is CASSEDRIWEQYF. Written as DNA, the CDR3 is TGTGCCAGCAGTGAAGATCGGATCTGGGAGCAGTACTTC.

The J gene is TRBJ2-3, the V gene TRBV28; 15 nucleotides align to TRBD2. V was pared by 4 bases and J by 1 base, with 6 bases of the junction left unmatched. The germline gives CDR1 MDHEN, CDR2 SYDVKM. The CDR3 has 18 amino acids. This CDR3 is CASSSRTSGRGGTDTQYF. The CDR3 nucleotides read TGTGCCAGCAGTTCCCGGACTAGCGGGAGGGGGGGCACAGATACGCAGTATTTT.

This clone was found a few times. The CDR3 coding sequence is TGTGCCTGGAGTGTACAAGCGGGAGCACACAATGAGCAGTTCTTC. Translating it yields CAWSVQAGAHNEQFF. The chain has TRBV30 and TRBJ2-1, with 8 positions matching TRBD2. Per the germline V gene, CDR1 is GTSNPN and CDR2 is SVGIG (reference sequence). After removal of 0 bases from V and 5 bases from J, the junction contained 6 bases not matched to a gene. The CDR3 length is 15 residues.

The chain recombines TRBV5-1 with TRBJ2-1; unclear D gene. The CDR3 consists of 15 residues. Trimming took off 5 bases at V and 2 bases at J, with 14 bases between the two ends. Germline CDR1 and CDR2: SGHRS and YFSETQ. The CDR3 spells CASRSGPEPYNEQFF. The CDR3 DNA follows: TGCGCCAGCAGGTCGGGCCCGGAACCCTACAATGAGCAGTTCTTC.

This clone appeared a single time. The V call is TRBV6-6, the J call TRBJ2-4, with D maybe TRBD2 (6 bases). The germline V and J ends were trimmed by 6 bases and 6 bases, with 15 bases remaining between them. In germline, CDR1 is MNHNY, CDR2 SVGAGI (reference sequence). CDR3 length: 14 residues. The CDR3 loop is CASRVAVSRNIQYF. The CDR3 region has the DNA TGTGCCAGCAGGGTAGCGGTATCCAGAAACATTCAGTACTTC.

The chain has TRBV2 and TRBJ2-7; D is ambiguous. Germline V lookup: CDR1 SNHLY, CDR2 FYNNEI. CDR3 length equals 14 residues. V lost 11 bases and J 1 base, leaving 18 bases between the germline ends. The CDR3 reads CASARTAQSYEQYF. The CDR3 coding sequence is TGTGCCTCAGCACGTACAGCGCAATCCTACGAGCAGTACTTC. Full variable domain (remainder filled in from reference TRBV2 and TRBJ2-7): EPEVTQTPSHQVTQMGQEVILRCVPISNHLYFYWYRQILGQKVEFLVSFYNNEISEKSEIFDDQFSVERPDGSNFTLKIRSTKLEDSAMYFCASARTAQSYEQYFGPGTRLTVT.

The chain recombines TRBV30 with TRBJ1-2; unclear D gene. The germline V gene has CDR1 GTSNPN and CDR2 SVGIG (reference sequence). The CDR3 has 13 residues. V lost 3 bases and J lost 4, with 12 bases in between. CDR3 protein: CAWSPRGFYGYTF. In DNA form, the CDR3 reads TGTGCCTGGAGCCCCCGTGGGTTCTATGGCTACACCTTC.

This chain uses TRBV5-1 with TRBJ1-1, with D unresolved. Germline-derived CDR1 and CDR2 are SGHRS and YFSETQ. This CDR3 has 14 amino acids. V lost 6 bases, J lost 1 base, and 13 bases lay in between. The DNA of the CDR3 is TGCGCCAGCAAGGCTGGACCAGAGAACACTGAAGCTTTCTTT. It encodes CASKAGPENTEAFF.

The chain combines TRBV5-6 with TRBJ2-1; D not certain. There are 15 residues in the CDR3. From germline, CDR1 is SGHDT and CDR2 YYEEEE. V was pared by 2 bases and J by 0 bases, with 9 bases between. For the CDR3, the DNA is TGTGCCAGCAGCTTCGTATCGGGCTCCTACAATGAGCAGTTCTTC. This translates into CASSFVSGSYNEQFF.

Comment on this clone: Other DNA sequences within the sample encode an identical CDR3. The chain links TRBV6-5 to TRBJ1-1; D is ambiguous. This CDR3 contains 13 residues. From germline, CDR1 is MNHEY and CDR2 SVGAGI. Deletions cut 6 bases from V and 2 bases from J, with 10 bases between. CDR3 amino acids: CASSSALNTEAFF. The CDR3 bases are TGTGCCAGCAGCTCGGCGCTAAACACTGAAGCTTTCTTT.

This clone was observed once. V usage is TRBV10-3 and J usage is TRBJ2-3; the D gene is possibly TRBD1 (6 bases). Trimming left V 6 bases short and J 4 bases short, with 11 bases between. This CDR3 region has 13 residues. From germline, CDR1 is ENHRY and CDR2 SYGVKD. CDR3 amino acids: CAIRGQGPDTQYF. CDR3 in DNA: TGTGCCATCAGGGGGCAGGGGCCAGATACGCAGTATTTT.

On this clone: Additional DNA sequences in this sample encode the identical CDR3. The chain joins TRBV30 to TRBJ1-5; tentatively, D is TRBD1 (5 bases). V was shortened by 1 base and J by 4 bases, with 11 bases between the two germline ends. The CDR3 is 14 amino acids. The germline gives CDR1 GTSNPN, CDR2 SVGIG (reference sequence). The CDR3 DNA follows: TGTGCCTGGAGTGGCCAGGGAGGGAATCAGCCCCAGCATTTT. This sequence encodes CAWSGQGGNQPQHF.

In this sample, this clone turned up once. This rearrangement joins TRBV4-1 to TRBJ2-3; D assignment may be TRBD1 or TRBD2 (5 bases each). Germline assignment: CDR1 MGHRA and CDR2 YSYEKL. Between the trimmed V and J ends, which lost 4 bases and 7 bases, there was a span of 21 bases. The CDR3 covers 16 residues. The CDR3 spells CASSLGTGGFTNTQYF. The DNA for the CDR3 is TGCGCCAGCAGCCTCGGGACGGGTGGATTTACCAATACGCAGTATTTT.